Sequencing of this TCR beta chain was carried out in a study of blood T cell repertoires in COVID-19 (TCRdb year 2020). Regarding the research as a whole: The collaborator samples originated in the United States, Italy and Spain and spanned the acute and convalescent phases of COVID-19. The prospective study material was composed of cDNA or gDNA derived from T cells, B-cell-depleted T cells, or PBMCs. Deeply sampled blood TCRbeta repertoires from subjects exposed to, actively infected with, or recovered from COVID-19 were included in the dataset. The repertoires were released in a freely available public database intended as a resource for research on the immune response to SARS-CoV-2. Samples came from the ongoing ImmuneRACE study (first 160 participants) plus 1,254 subjects from 6 global collaborators. Nearly every sample came with metadata listing a de-identified subject ID, COVID-19 status, age in years and sex. Where available, HLA class I and class II types were obtained from metadata supplied by the sample provider rather than from assay-based typing. Points the paper makes about the study in general: How much clinical and demographic metadata was included differed by source and by participant, and the metadata was provided uncurated.

V and J lose 0 bases and 2 bases, and a span of 8 bases separates them. From the germline V gene, CDR1 is SGHRS and CDR2 is YFSETQ. From the cysteine through the phenylalanine, the CDR3 covers 14 amino acids. This entry keeps only the CDR3 DNA: 42 bases, framed from base 1. In the prospective study, participants were about 18 to 95 years old, resided in 25 or so geographic areas of the United States, and were enrolled through a virtual design. In the prospective study, cohorts were assigned on the basis of participant-reported clinical history obtained from a screening survey and a study questionnaire. ImmuneRACE Cohort 3 recovered participants were defined by two consecutive negative NP/OP PCR tests, healthcare professional clearance, or symptom resolution. In the prospective study, mobile phlebotomists collected whole blood, serum and a nasopharyngeal or oropharyngeal swab from each participant. Participants in the prospective study had the option to provide additional blood draws and questionnaires over a roughly 2-month period. Prospective study blood samples were shipped either frozen or at room temperature before DNA extraction.

TCRbeta CDR3 regions were amplified from genomic DNA using the immunoSEQ Assay, a bias-controlled multiplex PCR. As for the authors' bioinformatics: The number of nucleated cells in each sample was estimated from the amplification of reference gene primers within the assay. Sequence reads were collapsed and filtered to measure the absolute abundance of every unique TCRbeta CDR3 rearrangement. For each sample, productive Simpson clonality was calculated as the square root of Simpson's diversity index over productive rearrangements. Held by TCRdb, this immuneACCESS table contains in-frame sequences only and omits some clones. Under half of the omission traces to an unresolved V gene where checked; the cause of the rest is unknown. The V and J calls and clone size are taken from that table; D and trimming were inferred from the DNA. The sample has roughly 300,000 clones on record, roughly 85% of them singletons. The ten largest clones add up to approximately 5% of the sample.

Points on this clone: Its antigen is not yet known. Base-call qualities are not available, and no considerably larger clone is one nucleotide away.

Sequencing was done on a sample of PBMCs or T cells enriched from blood (not recorded which). The source is a woman aged 30 to 39 who had recovered from COVID-19. This receptor chain uses TRBV5-1 and TRBJ1-2; the D gene identity is not certain. The CDR3 here reads CASSLDAANYGYTF. At the DNA level, the sequence is TGCGCCAGCAGCTTGGATGCAGCGAACTATGGCTACACCTTC.